This T cell receptor (beta chain) was profiled in a study of blood T cell repertoires in COVID-19. This clone appeared a few times. Among Cohort 3 donors, those recovered had two negative PCRs, clearance, or symptom resolution. Produced via immunoSEQ multiplex PCR; TCRdb's table is partial and in-frame only. The profile covers 200,000 to 250,000 clones, with roughly four fifths appearing a single time and more than 3% taken by the ten largest. Germline V lookup: CDR1 SGHDT, CDR2 YYEEEE. V gave up 4 bases and J gave up 3 bases, with 14 bases separating them. The CDR3 has 15 amino acids. The sequence was obtained from a woman in her sixties who had recovered from COVID-19. Source material: PBMCs or T cells enriched from blood (not recorded which). This sequence joins TRBV5-6 and TRBJ1-5; possibly TRBD1 for D (5 bases). CDR3 coding DNA: TGTGCCAGCAGCGAAGCCCGACAGAACAATCAGCCCCAGCATTTT. Its protein product is CASSEARQNNQPQHF.